Following are 18 T cell receptor beta chains from one sample sequenced in a study of T cells in women clearing cervical HPV infection. The repertoire was sequenced with immunoSEQ multiplex PCR; TCRdb's copy has only in-frame clones and lacks some. The listing records tens of thousands of clones. Specimen: blood buffy coat. The receptor set was obtained from a woman between 18 and 70 years old with a cervical HPV16 infection that either progressed to CIN3+ or cleared (not recorded which).

For this clone: With the read ending 3 residues before the CDR3 end, the germline J gene is used to fill in that end. The V call is TRBV19, the J call TRBJ1-5; D gene uncertain. Trimming stripped 11 bases from V and 0 bases from J, with 17 bases between. Germline assignment: CDR1 LNHDA and CDR2 SQIVND (reference sequence). The CDR3 runs to 15 residues. CDR3 loop: CASNGPDYSNQPQHF. Partial CDR3 DNA: TGTGCCTCAAATGGGCCCGATTATAGCAATCAGCCC.

Details on this clone: From the germline J gene comes the end of the CDR3, since the read stops 3 residues before it. The chain has TRBV7-9 and TRBJ2-7; D may be TRBD1 (6 bases). Germline V gene data show CDR1 as SEHNR and CDR2 as FQNEAQ (reference sequence). The CDR3 contains 13 residues. V was cut by 5 bases and J by 3 bases, with 11 bases left in between. Incomplete CDR3 DNA: TGTGCCAGCAGCAGGGGGAATTTCTACGAG. This codes for CASSRGNFYE. The complete CDR3 sequence is CASSRGNFYEQYF.

About this clone itself: The limits of the CDR3 on the DNA are not certain, so only TCRdb's listed CDR3 is given. The V and J genes are TRBV19 and TRBJ1-2. Germline V CDR1 and CDR2: LNHDA, SQIVND (reference sequence). Counting both end residues, the CDR3 totals 14 amino acids. The CDR3 here is CASTSGGAGQPYTF.

A note on this clone: The CDR3 extends 3 residues past the end of the read, so its final part is completed from the germline J gene. The chain couples TRBV11-3 to TRBJ2-5; 8 bases are shared with TRBD1. The CDR3 covers 13 residues. Germline V gene data show CDR1 as SGHNT and CDR2 as YENEEA. V lost 5 bases to trimming and J lost 3 bases; unmatched junction nucleotides: 2. The CDR3 sequence is CASSDRGEETQYF. The DNA read from the CDR3 is TGTGCCAGCAGCGACAGGGGAGAAGAGACC.

Turning to this clone: Read coverage stops 3 residues before the CDR3 terminus; the germline J gene supplies the remainder. The V gene is TRBV30, the J gene TRBJ1-4; the D is unclear. CDR3 length equals 13 residues. CDR1 and CDR2 (germline): GTSNPN, SVGIG (reference sequence). The sequenced part of the CDR3 DNA is TGTGCCTGGGTGGATGACTATAATTCACCA. Translated: CAWVDDYNSP. The whole CDR3 sequence is CAWVDDYNSPLFF.

As regards this clone: Sequencing ends 3 residues short of the CDR3 end; the germline J gene provides the rest. The chain couples TRBV7-2 to TRBJ1-2; D not certain. CDR1 and CDR2 from the germline V gene are SGHTA and FQGNSA. The CDR3 consists of 11 residues. This CDR3 reads CASSVSYDYTF. The covered CDR3 bases are TGTGCCAGCAGCGTTTCCTACGAC.

The covered CDR3 bases are TGTGCCTGGAGTGTTCCAACAAGGCCTTCCTACGAG. It is translated as CAWSVPTRPSYE. Given in full, the CDR3 is CAWSVPTRPSYEQYF. The chain joins TRBV30 to TRBJ2-7; no clear D. The read falls 3 residues short of the CDR3 end, and the missing part is taken from the germline J gene. Germline V gives CDR1 GTSNPN, CDR2 SVGIG (reference sequence). This CDR3 contains 15 residues. Trimming shortened V by 0 bases and J by 1 base, and 13 bases separated the two germline ends.

Remarks on this clone: The read gets to within 3 residues of the CDR3 end, and the germline J gene fills in the rest. The chain combines TRBV7-4 with TRBJ1-2; 8 bases match TRBD1. The CDR3 is 13 residues long. Germline CDR1 SGHVT, CDR2 SQSDAQ. The covered CDR3 bases are TGTGCCAGCAGCCGACAGGGGAGCCACGAC. It is translated as CASSRQGSHD. The entire CDR3 protein is CASSRQGSHDYTF. The whole variable domain, filled in from reference TRBV7-4 and TRBJ1-2, reads GAGVSQSPRYKVAKRGRDVALRCDSISGHVTLYWYRQTLGQGSEVLTYSQSDAQRDKSGRPSGRFSAERPERSVSTLKIQRTEQGDSAVYLCASSRQGSHDYTFGSGTRLTVV.

To note about this clone: Read coverage stops 3 residues before the CDR3 terminus; the germline J gene supplies the remainder. The V call is TRBV19, the J call TRBJ2-2; 11 nucleotides align to TRBD2. The CDR3 is made up of 15 amino acids. Germline V gene lookup returns CDR1 LNHDA and CDR2 SQIVND (reference sequence). V lost 5 bases, J lost 6 bases, and 5 bases stayed unmatched. The CDR3 DNA, read in part, is TGTGCCAGTAGTTCACTAGCGGGGGTGGCCGGGGAG. Its protein product is CASSSLAGVAGE. The whole CDR3 reads CASSSLAGVAGELFF.

Remarks on this clone: The read ends 3 residues before the CDR3 terminus; that terminus is restored from the germline J gene. The chain employs TRBV19 and TRBJ1-1; 10 nucleotides match TRBD1. Germline V gives CDR1 LNHDA, CDR2 SQIVND (reference sequence). This CDR3 is 12 amino acids long. The DNA read from the CDR3 is TGTGCCAGTAGTATAGGGACAGGGGGA. Amino acid sequence: CASSIGTGG. Given in full, the CDR3 is CASSIGTGGAFF.

Concerning this clone itself: The read terminates 3 residues before the CDR3 end, so the remaining end is supplied by the germline J gene. This chain links TRBV7-2 with TRBJ2-4; 9 positions match TRBD2. The CDR3 runs 14 residues. Germline V gene data show CDR1 as SGHTA and CDR2 as FQGNSA. V dropped 5 bases and J dropped 7; count of bases not matched to a gene: 6. CDR3 DNA (partial): TGTGCCAGCAGCCCTAGCGGGGTATCGAACATT. Protein sequence: CASSPSGVSNI. The CDR3 reads in full as CASSPSGVSNIQYF.

CDR3 bases read: TGTGCCAGCAGCCAGGACAGTGGCAATCAGCCC. Protein sequence: CASSQDSGNQP. The whole CDR3 protein is CASSQDSGNQPQHF. The V and J genes are TRBV3-1 (or the pseudogene TRBV3-2) and TRBJ1-5; tentatively, D is TRBD1 (6 bases). Read sequence stops 3 residues before the CDR3 end, and the germline J gene provides the missing end. Trimming removed 3 bases from V and 2 bases from J, with 8 bases in between. This CDR3 contains 14 residues. Germline V gene sequence: CDR1 LGHDT, CDR2 YNNKEL (reference sequence).

Comment on this clone: The CDR3 extends 3 residues past the end of the read, so its final part is completed from the germline J gene. V usage is TRBV18 and J usage is TRBJ2-2; D gene ambiguous. Germline loops: CDR1 KGHSH, CDR2 LQKENI. This CDR3 has 18 amino acids. The sequenced part of the CDR3 DNA is TGTGCCAGCTCAGCCCTTAAGGCGACGGGTATTACTAATGAAAAG. It codes for CASSALKATGITNEK. The full CDR3 is CASSALKATGITNEKLFF.

A note on this clone: The observed sequence ends 3 residues before the CDR3 terminus, with the missing tail filled in from the germline J gene. The chain recombines TRBV5-1 with TRBJ2-6; 9 nucleotides match TRBD1. V lost 0 bases to trimming and J lost 2 bases; unmatched junction nucleotides: 0. The length of the CDR3 is 16 residues. The germline V gene encodes CDR1 SGHRS and CDR2 YFSETQ. The CDR3 bases that were read are TGCGCCAGCAGCTTGGGGACAGGGGCTGGGGCCAACGTC. This sequence encodes CASSLGTGAGANV. The whole CDR3 is CASSLGTGAGANVLTF.

CDR3 DNA (partial): TGCAGCGTTGGCGATGAG. Its translation: CSVGDE. The full-length CDR3 reads as CSVGDEQFF. The chain couples TRBV29-1 to TRBJ2-1, with D uncertain. The read falls 3 residues short of the CDR3 end, and the missing part is taken from the germline J gene. This CDR3 spans 9 amino acids. The V gene's germline CDR1 is SQVTM and CDR2 ANQGSEA. V dropped 4 bases and J dropped 8 bases, with 3 bases sitting between them.

The DNA read from the CDR3 is TGCAGTGCTAGAGTCGGGGGGGCTAGGAATGGC. Its protein product is CSARVGGARNG. In full, the CDR3 is CSARVGGARNGYTF. This chain uses TRBV20-1 with TRBJ1-2; D is possibly TRBD1 (6 bases). The read ends 3 residues before the CDR3 terminus; that terminus is restored from the germline J gene. This CDR3 has 14 amino acids. Trimming left V 1 base short and J 6 bases short, with 15 bases between. Germline loops: CDR1 DFQATT, CDR2 SNEGSKA (reference sequence).

Note on this clone: The DNA ends 3 residues before the CDR3 does, and the rest of the CDR3 is filled in from the germline J gene. This chain connects TRBV19 to TRBJ1-2; 8 positions match TRBD1. CDR1 and CDR2 from the germline V gene are LNHDA and SQIVND (reference sequence). This CDR3 contains 13 residues. J lost 7 bases, V lost 7 bases, and 8 bases had no gene match. The CDR3 sequence: CASILGQGGGYTF. The sequenced part of the CDR3 DNA is TGTGCCAGTATTCTCGGACAGGGAGGTGGC.

A note on this clone: The read comes to an end 3 residues before the CDR3 does, leaving the germline J gene to fill in the end. This chain links TRBV18 with TRBJ2-3; no clear D gene. V gave up 1 base and J gave up 3 bases, with 5 bases separating them. Germline CDR1 reads KGHSH; CDR2 reads LQKENI. The CDR3 runs to 13 residues. The chain's CDR3 is CASSPQGTDTQYF. The sequenced CDR3 bases are TGTGCCAGCTCACCACAGGGTACAGATACG.